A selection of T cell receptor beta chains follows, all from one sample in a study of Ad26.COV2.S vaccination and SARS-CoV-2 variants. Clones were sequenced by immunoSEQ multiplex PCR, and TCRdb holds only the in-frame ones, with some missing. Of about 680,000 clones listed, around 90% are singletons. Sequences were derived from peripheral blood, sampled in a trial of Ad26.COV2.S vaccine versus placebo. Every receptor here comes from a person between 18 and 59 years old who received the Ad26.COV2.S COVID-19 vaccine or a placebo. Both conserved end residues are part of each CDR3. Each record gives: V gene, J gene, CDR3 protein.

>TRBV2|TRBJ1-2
CASKVGSLSAGYTF
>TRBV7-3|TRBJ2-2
CASSPLGQANTGELFF
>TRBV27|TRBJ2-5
CASSLLPLDRGKETQYF
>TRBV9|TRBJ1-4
CASSPRFTDEKLFF
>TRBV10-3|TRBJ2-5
CAISGAGEGETQYF
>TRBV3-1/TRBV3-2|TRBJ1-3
CASSRSGRVSGNTIYF
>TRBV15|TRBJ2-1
CATRRGGGPNSYNEQFF
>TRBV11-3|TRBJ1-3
CASSSGELSSGNTIYF
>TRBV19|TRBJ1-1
CASSMRTNTEAFF
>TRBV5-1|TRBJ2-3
CASSRTDRGRTDTQYF
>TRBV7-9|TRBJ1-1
CASSYQFEAFF
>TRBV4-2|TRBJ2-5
CASSQGGSETQYF
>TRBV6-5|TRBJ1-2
CASSYSSFDGYTF
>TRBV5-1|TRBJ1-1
CASSLGQTTEAFF
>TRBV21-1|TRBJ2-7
CASSKVAEQYF
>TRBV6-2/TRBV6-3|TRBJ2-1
CASSYPLQRGNEQFF
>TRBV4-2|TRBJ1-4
CASSQDAEKLFF
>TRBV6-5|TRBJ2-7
CATTWGSGSYEQYF
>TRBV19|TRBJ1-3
CASSLGGTGIGNTIYF
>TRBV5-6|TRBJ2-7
CASSLNLETGEQYF
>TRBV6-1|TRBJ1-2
CASSEWDSGYGYTF
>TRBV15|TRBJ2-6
CATSRKRTAEGSGANVLTF
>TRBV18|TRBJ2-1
CASFTLLAGVYNEQFF
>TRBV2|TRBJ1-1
CASGASRGDTEAFF
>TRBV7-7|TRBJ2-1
CASSLTQGAAEQFF
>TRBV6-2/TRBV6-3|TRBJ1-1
CASSSGANTEAFF
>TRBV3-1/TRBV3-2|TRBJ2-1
CASSQGTRGSYNEQFF
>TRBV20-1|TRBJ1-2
CSASNSNGYTF
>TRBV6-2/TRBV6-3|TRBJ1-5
CASSYSPRADNQPQHF
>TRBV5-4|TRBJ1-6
CASSLDYSPLHF
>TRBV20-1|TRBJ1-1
CSASRAEAFF
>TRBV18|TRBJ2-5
CASSPPFRSGSTQETQYF
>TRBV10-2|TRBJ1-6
CASMDRQNSPLHF